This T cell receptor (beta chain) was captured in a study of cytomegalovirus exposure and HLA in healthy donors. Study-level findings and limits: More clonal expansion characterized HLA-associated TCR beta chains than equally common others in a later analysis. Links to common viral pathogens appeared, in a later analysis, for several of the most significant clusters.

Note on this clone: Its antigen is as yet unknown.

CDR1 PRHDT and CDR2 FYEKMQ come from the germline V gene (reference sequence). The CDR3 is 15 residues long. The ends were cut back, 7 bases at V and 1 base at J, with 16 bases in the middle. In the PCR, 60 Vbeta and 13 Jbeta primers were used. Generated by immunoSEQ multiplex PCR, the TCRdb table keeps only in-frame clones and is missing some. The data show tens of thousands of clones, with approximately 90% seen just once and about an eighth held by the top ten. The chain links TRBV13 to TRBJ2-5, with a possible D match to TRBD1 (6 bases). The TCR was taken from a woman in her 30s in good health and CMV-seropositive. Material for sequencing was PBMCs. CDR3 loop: CASIRRGWAQETQYF. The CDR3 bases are TGTGCCAGCATCCGAAGGGGGTGGGCCCAAGAGACCCAGTACTTC.